A single T cell receptor beta chain is shown here with its context. Its specificity is not known. The data are from a study of cytomegalovirus exposure and HLA in healthy donors. General study results and limits: Among TCR beta chains, those listed as cytomegalovirus-associated numbered 164. The records held CMV serostatus as the only immune exposure information.

The PCR ran on 60 Vbeta and 13 Jbeta primers. Assay: immunoSEQ multiplex PCR; the TCRdb copy retains only in-frame clones and omits some. The sample records 55,000 to 80,000 clones, 65% to 85% being singletons. Sequencing was done on a sample of PBMCs. This sequence originates from a man between 65 and 80 years old in good health and CMV-seronegative.

The CDR3 here is CASSPRALTRDTGELFF. CDR3 coding DNA: TGTGCCAGCAGCCCGAGGGCGCTTACGCGGGACACCGGGGAGCTGTTTTTT. This chain connects TRBV11-2 to TRBJ2-2; D is possibly TRBD2 (5 bases). This CDR3 contains 17 residues. The germline V and J ends were trimmed by 5 bases and 3 bases, with 19 bases remaining between them. The germline V gene has CDR1 SGHAT and CDR2 FQNNGV.